The rows below give T cell receptor beta chains drawn from one sample of a study of shared clonotypes between healthy human individuals. This table comes from immunoSEQ multiplex PCR, and its TCRdb copy is limited to in-frame clones, with some not included. The data hold hundreds of thousands of clones, with about two thirds observed a single time. Sequencing was done on a sample of memory CD4+ T cells sorted from blood. Every receptor here comes from a woman aged 25 to 39 in good health. Each CDR3 is given with its conserved first and last residue. A D gene is named only where the DNA matches it firmly. Not all rows give a size; the values are once, few, many and, for expanded clones, a class.

v_gene: TRBV5-4; j_gene: TRBJ2-4; d_gene: .; abundance: .; CDR3nt: TGTGCCAGCAGCCCACAAGCCACCTTACTAGCCAAAAACATTCAGTACTTC; CDR3aa: CASSPQATLLAKNIQYF
v_gene: TRBV6-5; j_gene: TRBJ1-5; d_gene: .; abundance: .; CDR3nt: TGTGCCAGCAGTTACTCAGGTTATGACAATCAGCCCCAGCATTTT; CDR3aa: CASSYSGYDNQPQHF
v_gene: TRBV29-1; j_gene: TRBJ2-5; d_gene: .; abundance: few; CDR3nt: TGCAGCGTTCCAGGGGTTAGGGAGACCCAGTACTTC; CDR3aa: CSVPGVRETQYF
v_gene: TRBV7-8; j_gene: TRBJ2-5; d_gene: TRBD2; abundance: .; CDR3nt: TGTGCCAGCAGCTTAGAAGGACTAGCGGGAGGCCAAGAGACCCAGTACTTC; CDR3aa: CASSLEGLAGGQETQYF
v_gene: TRBV15; j_gene: TRBJ2-1; d_gene: .; abundance: .; CDR3nt: TGTGCCACCAGCAGAGCAGGGGAGATTAGGAACAATGAGCAGTTCTTC; CDR3aa: CATSRAGEIRNNEQFF
v_gene: TRBV4-1; j_gene: TRBJ2-3; d_gene: TRBD2; abundance: .; CDR3nt: TGCGCCAGCAGCCAAGCTAGCGGGAGGTCTCGCACAGATACGCAGTATTTT; CDR3aa: CASSQASGRSRTDTQYF
v_gene: TRBV28; j_gene: TRBJ1-2; d_gene: TRBD1; abundance: few; CDR3nt: TGTGCCAGCAACGGACCGGGACAGAGTTTCTATGGCTACACCTTC; CDR3aa: CASNGPGQSFYGYTF
v_gene: TRBV28; j_gene: TRBJ2-2; d_gene: TRBD2; abundance: .; CDR3nt: TGTGCCAGCAGTCGGGGGGTCACCGGGGAGCTGTTTTTT; CDR3aa: CASSRGVTGELFF
v_gene: TRBV14; j_gene: TRBJ2-7; d_gene: .; abundance: .; CDR3nt: TGTGCCAGCAGCCAACAGGGATTAAACTACGAGCAGTACTTC; CDR3aa: CASSQQGLNYEQYF
v_gene: TRBV9; j_gene: TRBJ2-1; d_gene: TRBD2; abundance: few; CDR3nt: TGTGCCAGCAGCACGGGACTAGCGGGGGGAAGTAACAATGAGCAGTTCTTC; CDR3aa: CASSTGLAGGSNNEQFF
v_gene: TRBV19; j_gene: TRBJ2-7; d_gene: TRBD1; abundance: .; CDR3nt: TGTGCCAGTAGTATCTCCCTCAGGGGACAGGGCTACGAGCAGTACTTC; CDR3aa: CASSISLRGQGYEQYF
v_gene: TRBV15; j_gene: TRBJ2-5; d_gene: .; abundance: .; CDR3nt: TGTGCCACCAGCAGTTCGGGGTCCTTCGAGACCCAGTACTTC; CDR3aa: CATSSSGSFETQYF
v_gene: TRBV18; j_gene: TRBJ1-5; d_gene: .; abundance: few; CDR3nt: TGTGCCAGCTCAGGTACAGTGACTCAGCCCCAGCATTTT; CDR3aa: CASSGTVTQPQHF
v_gene: TRBV5-1; j_gene: TRBJ2-5; d_gene: TRBD2; abundance: .; CDR3nt: TGCGCCAGCAGCTGGGGACTAGCGGAAGAGACCCAGTACTTC; CDR3aa: CASSWGLAEETQYF
v_gene: TRBV9; j_gene: TRBJ2-3; d_gene: .; abundance: .; CDR3nt: TGTGCCAGCAGCAGACAGCCAGGCACAGATACGCAGTATTTT; CDR3aa: CASSRQPGTDTQYF
v_gene: TRBV13; j_gene: TRBJ2-7; d_gene: .; abundance: .; CDR3nt: TGTGCCAGCAGCTTAGCGGGATACGAGCAGTACTTC; CDR3aa: CASSLAGYEQYF
v_gene: TRBV28; j_gene: TRBJ2-1; d_gene: .; abundance: .; CDR3nt: TGTGCCAGCAGTTCACTAGCAGATGAGCAGTTCTTC; CDR3aa: CASSSLADEQFF
v_gene: TRBV6-1; j_gene: TRBJ1-5; d_gene: TRBD1; abundance: few; CDR3nt: TGTGCCAGCAGACTAACAGGGGATCAGCCCCAGCATTTT; CDR3aa: CASRLTGDQPQHF
v_gene: TRBV19; j_gene: TRBJ1-1; d_gene: .; abundance: few; CDR3nt: TGTGCCAGTCGGAATACAGGGAACACTGAAGCTTTCTTT; CDR3aa: CASRNTGNTEAFF
v_gene: TRBV11-2; j_gene: TRBJ2-7; d_gene: TRBD1; abundance: .; CDR3nt: TGTGCCAGCAGCCTCAGGGGGACAGGATACGAGCAGTACTTC; CDR3aa: CASSLRGTGYEQYF
v_gene: TRBV18; j_gene: TRBJ1-5; d_gene: TRBD1; abundance: .; CDR3nt: TGTGCCAGCTCCCAGGGGGGCGATCAGCCCCAGCATTTT; CDR3aa: CASSQGGDQPQHF
v_gene: TRBV19; j_gene: TRBJ2-1; d_gene: .; abundance: .; CDR3nt: TGTGCCAGTACCCTAGTGGGTACGAACAATGAGCAGTTCTTC; CDR3aa: CASTLVGTNNEQFF
v_gene: TRBV27; j_gene: TRBJ2-7; d_gene: TRBD2; abundance: .; CDR3nt: TGTGCCAGCAGCTCACCCCTTGCGGGACTAGCGGGAACCTACGAGCAGTACTTC; CDR3aa: CASSSPLAGLAGTYEQYF
v_gene: TRBV19; j_gene: TRBJ1-5; d_gene: .; abundance: .; CDR3nt: TGTGCCAGTAGCCCTCTCCCTACAGGGACAAGCAATCAGCCCCAGCATTTT; CDR3aa: CASSPLPTGTSNQPQHF
v_gene: TRBV29-1; j_gene: TRBJ2-5; d_gene: .; abundance: .; CDR3nt: TGCAGCGCTACCCCGAGGAGGGGGCGGGAGACCCAGTACTTC; CDR3aa: CSATPRRGRETQYF
v_gene: TRBV28; j_gene: TRBJ2-7; d_gene: .; abundance: .; CDR3nt: TGTGCCAGCAGGCGACAGGACAGCTCCTACGAGCAGTACTTC; CDR3aa: CASRRQDSSYEQYF
v_gene: TRBV7-9; j_gene: TRBJ1-4; d_gene: TRBD1; abundance: .; CDR3nt: TGTGCCAGCAGCTCTCGACAGGGCATAGGGGCTAGTGAAAAACTGTTTTTT; CDR3aa: CASSSRQGIGASEKLFF
v_gene: TRBV4-1; j_gene: TRBJ1-5; d_gene: TRBD1; abundance: .; CDR3nt: TGCGCCAGCAGCAATACACAGGGGGCGGACAGAGGCAATCAGCCCCAGCATTTT; CDR3aa: CASSNTQGADRGNQPQHF
v_gene: TRBV5-1; j_gene: TRBJ1-2; d_gene: TRBD1; abundance: .; CDR3nt: TGCGCCAGCAGGATAGGGACAGGGGGCTATGGCTACACCTTC; CDR3aa: CASRIGTGGYGYTF
v_gene: TRBV19; j_gene: TRBJ1-5; d_gene: TRBD1; abundance: .; CDR3nt: TGTGCCAGTAGTATAGGGCAGGGGGCGTTTGAGCCCCAGCATTTT; CDR3aa: CASSIGQGAFEPQHF
v_gene: TRBV27; j_gene: TRBJ1-5; d_gene: .; abundance: .; CDR3nt: TGTGTGGCGGGAGGCGGCAATCAGCCCCAGCATTTT; CDR3aa: CVAGGGNQPQHF
v_gene: TRBV5-4; j_gene: TRBJ2-7; d_gene: TRBD2; abundance: .; CDR3nt: TGTGCCAGCAGCCAAGTGGGAGCGGGAGCGGACGAGCAGTACTTC; CDR3aa: CASSQVGAGADEQYF
v_gene: TRBV29-1; j_gene: TRBJ2-2; d_gene: .; abundance: .; CDR3nt: TGCAGCGTGAAAAGGGAGTCGAACACCGGGGAGCTGTTTTTT; CDR3aa: CSVKRESNTGELFF
v_gene: TRBV19; j_gene: TRBJ2-3; d_gene: .; abundance: once; CDR3nt: TGTGCCAGTAGTATCAGGGGATTTAGCACAGATACGCAGTATTTT; CDR3aa: CASSIRGFSTDTQYF
v_gene: TRBV18; j_gene: TRBJ2-3; d_gene: .; abundance: .; CDR3nt: TGTGCCAGCTCACCGCAGGGGACAACAGATACGCAGTATTTT; CDR3aa: CASSPQGTTDTQYF
v_gene: TRBV25-1; j_gene: TRBJ1-5; d_gene: .; abundance: .; CDR3nt: TGTGCCAGCAGTGAAGGGGGTAGCAATCAGCCCCAGCATTTT; CDR3aa: CASSEGGSNQPQHF
v_gene: TRBV28; j_gene: TRBJ2-7; d_gene: TRBD1; abundance: .; CDR3nt: TGTGCCAGCAGTTTAGGCGGGACAGGGGGCAAGGAGCAGTACTTC; CDR3aa: CASSLGGTGGKEQYF
v_gene: TRBV28; j_gene: TRBJ2-1; d_gene: .; abundance: .; CDR3nt: TGTGCCAGCGCTTTGATTTTCGGGACTCTCAGCAATGAGCAGTTCTTC; CDR3aa: CASALIFGTLSNEQFF
v_gene: TRBV30; j_gene: TRBJ1-2; d_gene: TRBD1; abundance: once; CDR3nt: TGTGCCTGGAGCGGGAACAGGGGTTCTAACTATGGCTACACCTTC; CDR3aa: CAWSGNRGSNYGYTF
v_gene: TRBV28; j_gene: TRBJ2-1; d_gene: TRBD1; abundance: .; CDR3nt: TGTGCCAGCAGTTCGACAGGGCAGAATGAGCAGTTCTTC; CDR3aa: CASSSTGQNEQFF
v_gene: TRBV11-1; j_gene: TRBJ1-1; d_gene: .; abundance: .; CDR3nt: TGTGCCAGCAGCGCCCAACCGGACACTGAAGCTTTCTTT; CDR3aa: CASSAQPDTEAFF